Shown below are 7 T cell receptor beta chains from a single sample sequenced in a study of CD8 T cells in Susac syndrome (dated by TCRdb to between 2017 and 2020). Libraries came from the immunoSEQ multiplex PCR assay. RNA was extracted using the RNeasy kit, and roughly 0.5 to 1 microgram was reverse transcribed with random hexamers. TCRdb ran its own pipeline on the public reads, namely fastp trimming at Q25 and MiXCR clone calling, and kept in-frame beta chains. When rows share a CDR3 protein, they turn into one entry using the most common DNA and genes. Across this sample there are 150,000 to 200,000 distinct CDR3 sequences, with around 95% seen only once. The ten largest clones represent more than 0.09% of the sample. Sequencing used CD4+ T cells from PBMCs. The receptors stem from a human donor with multiple sclerosis.

The chain joins TRBV20-1 to TRBJ2-5; the D call may be TRBD1 or TRBD2 (5 bases each). This CDR3 contains 12 residues. The germline V and J ends were trimmed by 0 bases and 5 bases, with 7 bases remaining between them. Germline V gene lookup returns CDR1 DFQATT and CDR2 SNEGSKA (reference sequence). CDR3 DNA: TGCAGTGCTAGAGATTGGGGGGAGACCCAGTACTTC. This encodes CSARDWGETQYF.

The chain couples TRBV6-6 to TRBJ1-1; D is undetermined. This CDR3 spans 13 amino acids. Germline V CDR1 and CDR2: MNHNY, SVGAGI (reference sequence). V was pared by 0 bases and J by 4 bases, with 6 bases between. Here the CDR3 reads CASSYSPRTEAFF. The CDR3 coding sequence is TGTGCCAGCAGTTACTCACCACGCACTGAAGCTTTCTTT.

The chain couples TRBV5-1 to TRBJ1-6, with TRBD1 as a possible D gene (6 bases). Per germline, CDR1 SGHRS and CDR2 YFSETQ. This CDR3 contains 16 residues. V lost 4 bases to trimming and J lost 5 bases, with 16 bases between them. The CDR3 coding sequence is TGCGCCAGCAGCGGGGCAACAGGGACCGATAATTCACCCCTCCACTTT. Translating it yields CASSGATGTDNSPLHF.

The rearrangement uses TRBV7-9 and TRBJ2-5; TRBD1 matches 12 bases. V shed 6 bases, J shed 5 bases, and the junction held 7 bases outside the gene matches. This CDR3 contains 15 residues. In germline, CDR1 is SEHNR, CDR2 FQNEAQ (reference sequence). In DNA form, the CDR3 reads TGTGCCAGCAGTTCCCTGGGACAGGGGGCTGAGACCCAGTACTTC. Translation gives CASSSLGQGAETQYF.

The rearrangement joins TRBV24-1 to TRBJ2-1, with a tentative D call TRBD1 (5 bases). CDR1 and CDR2 (germline): KGHDR, SFDVKD. V lost 6 bases and J 9 bases, leaving 17 bases between the germline ends. CDR3 length equals 14 residues. CDR3 sequence reads: CATSRAGRQVEQFF. The CDR3 region has the DNA TGTGCCACCAGTAGGGCAGGGCGCCAGGTTGAGCAGTTCTTC.

The chain couples TRBV15 to TRBJ2-1; D is undetermined. The CDR3 is 15 residues long. V was trimmed by 0 bases and J by 1 base, leaving 7 bases between them. Germline lookup yields CDR1 LNHNV and CDR2 YYDKDF (reference sequence). DNA of the CDR3: TGTGCCACCAGCAGAGAGGTTTTATCCTACAATGAGCAGTTCTTC. Its protein product is CATSREVLSYNEQFF.

This sequence joins TRBV29-1 and TRBJ1-4; a weak D match, TRBD1 (6 bases). V was clipped by 4 bases and J by 0 bases, with 9 bases between them. This CDR3 contains 14 residues. Germline V gene data show CDR1 as SQVTM and CDR2 as ANQGSEA. The CDR3 is CSVGGQATNEKLFF. CDR3 nucleotide sequence: TGCAGCGTTGGGGGACAAGCAACTAATGAAAAACTGTTTTTT.